The 17 T cell receptor beta chains listed next were all sequenced from one sample in a study of beta chain features in type 1 diabetes (dated by TCRdb to the late 2010s). The library came from the immunoSEQ multiplex PCR assay. All of the isolated RNA was reverse transcribed with the High Capacity cDNA Reverse Transcription Kit, so expressed TCRB transcripts were sequenced. TCRdb limited this immuneACCESS table to in-frame rearrangements with V and J called. A share of clones is missing; checked studies link under half to unresolved V genes, and the rest is unexplained. The sample includes 38,000 or so clones, with roughly 64% observed a single time. Around 2% of the sample is in the top ten clones. The sample comprised Tregs from blood. The sample's cell subset or site label, decoded: regulatory CD4+ T cells. All receptors come from a woman in her twenties or thirties in good health.

The rearrangement joins TRBV7-9 to TRBJ2-6; possible D gene TRBD2, 6 bases. Germline V CDR1 and CDR2: SEHNR, FQNEAQ (reference sequence). V was trimmed by 0 bases and J by 1 base, leaving 7 bases between them. This CDR3 spans 16 amino acids. CDR3 sequence: CASSLAAGSGANVLTF. The CDR3 coding sequence is TGTGCCAGCAGCTTAGCCGCGGGGTCTGGGGCCAACGTCCTGACTTTC. The entire variable domain, with the rest obtained from reference TRBV7-9 and TRBJ2-6, is as follows: DTGVSQNPRHKITKRGQNVTFRCDPISEHNRLYWYRQTLGQGPEFLTYFQNEAQLEKSRLLSDRFSAERPKGSFSTLEIQRTEQGDSAMYLCASSLAAGSGANVLTFGAGSRLTVL.

J is TRBJ1-3 and V is TRBV30, with a possible D match to TRBD1 (5 bases). Between the trimmed V and J ends, which lost 1 base and 2 bases, there was a span of 18 bases. Germline V gene data show CDR1 as GTSNPN and CDR2 as SVGIG (reference sequence). There are 17 residues in the CDR3. CDR3 in amino acids: CAWSGATGYLAGNTIYF. CDR3 sequence (DNA): TGTGCCTGGAGTGGAGCAACAGGTTATTTAGCTGGAAACACCATATATTTT.

Only a few counts were recorded for this clone. The chain links TRBV29-1 to TRBJ2-7, with a possible D match to TRBD1 (5 bases). V shed 3 bases and J shed 7 bases, with 13 bases lying between them. Germline CDR1 is SQVTM and CDR2 is ANQGSEA. The CDR3 is 12 amino acids. This chain's CDR3 is CSVEGPGREQYF. DNA of the CDR3: TGCAGCGTTGAGGGGCCAGGTAGGGAGCAGTACTTC.

This clone was seen a handful of times. The gene calls are TRBV7-8 and TRBJ2-7; 7 bases agree with TRBD1. Germline V gene lookup returns CDR1 SGHVS and CDR2 FQNEAQ. The CDR3 loop spans 14 amino acids. J was trimmed by 1 base and V by 4 bases; bases with no gene match: 4. In nucleotides, the CDR3 is TGTGCCAGCAGCTCCTCGACAGGGTCCTACGAGCAGTACTTC. It specifies CASSSSTGSYEQYF.

This chain joins TRBV7-2 and TRBJ1-4; 7 positions match TRBD1. V was pared by 5 bases and J by 8 bases, with 11 bases of the junction left unmatched. This CDR3 spans 15 amino acids. CDR1 is SGHTA, CDR2 FQGNSA, per germline. The chain's CDR3 is CASSVNQGQSEKLFF. In DNA, the CDR3 is TGTGCCAGCAGCGTAAATCAGGGACAGAGCGAAAAACTGTTTTTT.

The rearrangement uses TRBV7-2 and TRBJ2-5, with TRBD2 matching over 9 bases. CDR3 size: 16 residues. Trimming at V came to 5 bases and at J to 5 bases, leaving 12 bases not matched to a gene. Germline CDR1 SGHTA, CDR2 FQGNSA. The CDR3: CASSKGGGRARETQYF. The DNA for the CDR3 is TGTGCCAGCAGCAAGGGGGGCGGGAGGGCCCGGGAGACCCAGTACTTC. Full variable domain (rest looked up from reference TRBV7-2 and TRBJ2-5): GAGVSQSPSNKVTEKGKDVELRCDPISGHTALYWYRQSLGQGLEFLIYFQGNSAPDKSGLPSDRFSAERTGGSVSTLTIQRTQQEDSAVYLCASSKGGGRARETQYFGPGTRLLVL.

A single count supports this clone. The chain combines TRBV27 with TRBJ2-5, with TRBD1 matching 8 bases. V was clipped by 4 bases and J by 11 bases; unmatched bases: 9. Germline assignment: CDR1 MNHEY and CDR2 SMNVEV (reference sequence). This CDR3 comprises 13 residues. The CDR3 is CASSYDRGGVQYF. The CDR3 bases are TGTGCCAGCAGTTATGACAGGGGAGGCGTGCAGTACTTC.

This chain links TRBV5-4 with TRBJ2-2, with 7 bases matching TRBD2. There are 15 residues in the CDR3. Germline V gives CDR1 SGHNT, CDR2 YYREEE (reference sequence). Unmatched junction bases numbered 3, after V lost 4 bases and J lost 0 bases. CDR3 residues: CASSPLAANTGELFF. CDR3 bases: TGTGCCAGCAGCCCCCTAGCGGCGAACACCGGGGAGCTGTTTTTT.

The chain is built from TRBV28 and TRBJ1-2, with 11 bases identical to TRBD1. CDR1 is MDHEN and CDR2 is SYDVKM in the germline V gene. Losses at the gene ends were 5 bases for V and 8 bases for J; bases not matched to a gene: 22. CDR3 length: 19 residues. The CDR3 loop is CASSTHPGQGGFFRGGYTF. CDR3 coding DNA: TGTGCCAGCAGTACGCATCCGGGACAGGGGGGATTTTTCCGCGGAGGCTACACCTTC.

The rearrangement uses TRBV6-1 and TRBJ2-1; D ambiguous. CDR1 MNHNS and CDR2 SASEGT come from the germline V gene. CDR3 length: 14 residues. Trimming stripped 7 bases from V and 3 bases from J, with 13 bases between. CDR3: CASTTDKNYNEQFF. CDR3 coding DNA: TGTGCCAGCACCACAGATAAAAACTACAATGAGCAGTTCTTC.

The chain joins TRBV11-2 to TRBJ2-3, with D perhaps matching TRBD1 (6 bases). Germline values: CDR1 SGHAT, CDR2 FQNNGV. V was cut by 6 bases and J by 5 bases, with 12 bases left in between. The CDR3 has 13 amino acids. The CDR3 reads CASRYTGIDTQYF. DNA for the CDR3: TGTGCCAGCAGATACACAGGGATAGATACGCAGTATTTT. The variable domain in full, completed from reference TRBV11-2 and TRBJ2-3, reads EAGVAQSPRYKIIEKRQSVAFWCNPISGHATLYWYQQILGQGPKLLIQFQNNGVVDDSQLPKDRFSAERLKGVDSTLKIQPAKLEDSAVYLCASRYTGIDTQYFGPGTRLTVL.

This clone occurred a few times. J is TRBJ1-5 and V is TRBV7-2; the match to TRBD1 covers 9 bases. The CDR3 is made up of 14 amino acids. V was clipped by 3 bases and J by 7 bases; unmatched bases: 4. Germline V gene lookup returns CDR1 SGHTA and CDR2 FQGNSA. The CDR3 DNA reads as TGTGCCAGCAGCTTGGGACAGGGAGGGCAGCCCCAGCATTTT. Its translation is CASSLGQGGQPQHF.

This CDR3 is CASSRTSGRLRAITDTQYF. CDR3 nucleotide sequence: TGTGCCAGCAGCCGGACTAGCGGGAGGCTAAGGGCGATCACAGATACGCAGTATTTT. The J gene is TRBJ2-3, the V gene TRBV5-6, with TRBD2 identical over 14 bases. CDR3 length equals 19 residues. Germline V gene data show CDR1 as SGHDT and CDR2 as YYEEEE. The trim removed 4 bases at V and 2 bases at J, leaving 12 bases unmatched.

This clone was recorded a few times. The CDR3 reads CASSVGLAGYNEQFF. In nucleotides, the CDR3 is TGTGCCAGCAGTGTCGGACTAGCGGGCTACAATGAGCAGTTCTTC. The chain joins TRBV6-5 to TRBJ2-1; 11 bases are a match to TRBD2. This CDR3 comprises 15 residues. The ends lost 5 bases at V and 3 bases at J; junction bases unmatched: 3. Germline CDR1 MNHEY, CDR2 SVGAGI.

The J gene is TRBJ2-1, the V gene TRBV7-3; 9 positions agree with TRBD1. This CDR3 comprises 14 residues. The V and J ends lost 5 bases and 10 bases, in that order; junction bases with no gene match: 9. Germline-derived CDR1 and CDR2 are SGHTA and FQGTGA. The CDR3 here is CASSPGTGPWEQFF. DNA for the CDR3: TGTGCCAGCAGCCCGGGGACAGGGCCTTGGGAGCAGTTCTTC.

This clone was counted a few times. V is TRBV28 and J is TRBJ2-7; perhaps TRBD2 as D (6 bases). In germline, CDR1 is MDHEN, CDR2 SYDVKM. The CDR3 has 14 residues. V was pared by 5 bases and J by 5 bases, with 16 bases between. CDR3 nucleotide sequence: TGTGCCAGCAGTCGGGGCCTGAGGAGGGACGAGCAGTACTTC. Protein product: CASSRGLRRDEQYF.

This clone was seen only a few times. The rearrangement uses TRBV25-1 and TRBJ2-1, with TRBD1 as a possible D gene (6 bases). There are 18 residues in the CDR3. CDR1 is MGHDK, CDR2 SYGVNS, per germline. Trimming removed 4 bases from V and 5 bases from J, with 24 bases in between. The CDR3 loop is CASSGWGTGQGRDNEQFF. The CDR3 coding sequence is TGTGCCAGCAGTGGCTGGGGAACGGGACAAGGCCGCGACAATGAGCAGTTCTTC.